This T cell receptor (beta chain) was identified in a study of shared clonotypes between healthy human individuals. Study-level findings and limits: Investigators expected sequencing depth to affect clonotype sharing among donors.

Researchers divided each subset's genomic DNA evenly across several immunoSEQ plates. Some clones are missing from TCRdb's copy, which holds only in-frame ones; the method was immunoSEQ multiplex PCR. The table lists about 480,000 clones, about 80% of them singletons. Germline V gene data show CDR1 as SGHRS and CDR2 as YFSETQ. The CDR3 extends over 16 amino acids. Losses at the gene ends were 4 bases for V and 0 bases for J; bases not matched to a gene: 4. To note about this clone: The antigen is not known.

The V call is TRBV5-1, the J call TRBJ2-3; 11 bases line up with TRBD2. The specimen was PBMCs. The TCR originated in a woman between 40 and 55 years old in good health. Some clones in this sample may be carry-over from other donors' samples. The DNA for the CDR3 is TGCGCCAGCAGCGTGACTAGCGGGACTAGCACAGATACGCAGTATTTT. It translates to CASSVTSGTSTDTQYF.